This is a list of T cell receptor beta chains from one sample in a study of T cell responses to AZD1222 COVID-19 vaccine. Profiled with immunoSEQ multiplex PCR; TCRdb holds only in-frame clones, not every one. The table includes under 200,000 clones, 92% detected once. Sequencing was performed on peripheral blood, taken 28 days after the second AZD1222 dose. Receptors were obtained from an adult who received the AZD1222 COVID-19 vaccine. CDR3s include the opening cysteine and the closing phenylalanine or tryptophan. The order of the fields is J gene, V gene, D gene, clone size, CDR3 protein, CDR3 DNA. A D gene is named only where the DNA matches it firmly. Size is stated for part of the rows, as once, few or many counts, or as a class when the clone is expanded.

TRBJ1-2 | TRBV14 | NA | NA | CASSQAYNSLTNYGYTF | TGTGCCAGCAGCCAAGCGTATAACAGTCTCACTAACTATGGCTACACCTTC
TRBJ1-2 | TRBV4-3 | TRBD1 | NA | CASSQEWNRGGGYTF | TGCGCCAGCAGCCAAGAGTGGAACAGGGGAGGCGGCTACACCTTC
TRBJ1-6 | TRBV20-1 | TRBD1 | once | CSASPGQGSYNSPLHF | TGCAGTGCTAGTCCGGGACAGGGCTCCTATAATTCACCCCTCCACTTT
TRBJ1-2 | TRBV19 | NA | NA | CASNTAFFHNYGYTF | TGTGCCAGTAACACCGCCTTCTTTCACAACTATGGCTACACCTTC
TRBJ1-5 | TRBV27 | NA | NA | CASSLTPQHF | TGTGCCAGCAGTTTAACCCCCCAGCATTTT
TRBJ2-1 | TRBV6-2/TRBV6-3 | NA | NA | CASSYSKRPQFF | TGTGCCAGCAGTTACTCGAAGCGCCCGCAGTTCTTC
TRBJ1-1 | TRBV5-4 | NA | NA | CASSLLGMRPEAFF | TGTGCCAGCAGCTTGCTAGGGATGAGGCCTGAAGCTTTCTTT
TRBJ1-3 | TRBV5-6 | NA | NA | CASSLGRSGNTIYF | TGTGCCAGCAGCTTAGGCCGCTCTGGAAACACCATATATTTT
TRBJ2-4 | TRBV6-6 | TRBD2 | NA | CASSLGGGPENIQYF | TGTGCCAGCAGTTTGGGCGGGGGGCCGGAAAACATTCAGTACTTC
TRBJ1-5 | TRBV20-1 | NA | NA | CSASGEINQPQHF | TGCAGTGCTAGTGGGGAGATCAATCAGCCCCAGCATTTT
TRBJ1-2 | TRBV19 | TRBD1 | NA | CASSSGDHRGYYGYTF | TGTGCCAGTAGTTCGGGCGATCACAGGGGGTACTATGGCTACACCTTC
TRBJ2-1 | TRBV7-8 | NA | NA | CASSLAGASSYNEQFF | TGTGCCAGCAGCTTAGCGGGTGCAAGCTCCTACAATGAGCAGTTCTTC
TRBJ1-2 | TRBV4-3 | TRBD1 | NA | CASSHDLGQGTNYGYTF | TGCGCCAGCAGCCATGATCTTGGACAGGGGACTAACTATGGCTACACCTTC
TRBJ1-3 | TRBV5-3 | NA | NA | CARSLVGQQVPGNTIYF | TGTGCCAGAAGCTTGGTTGGCCAGCAAGTACCTGGAAACACCATATATTTT
TRBJ1-2 | TRBV5-6 | TRBD1 | NA | CASSLSTGDGYTF | TGTGCCAGCAGCTTATCAACAGGGGATGGCTACACCTTC
TRBJ2-3 | TRBV28 | NA | once | CASSLDRTDTQYF | TGTGCCAGCAGTTTGGACCGGACAGATACGCAGTATTTT
TRBJ2-1 | TRBV14 | NA | NA | CASSQGRVYNEQFF | TGTGCCAGCAGCCAAGGTCGGGTCTACAATGAGCAGTTCTTC
TRBJ2-1 | TRBV3-1/TRBV3-2 | TRBD2 | NA | CASSPSPGGAWEQFF | TGTGCCAGCAGTCCCTCTCCCGGGGGGGCCTGGGAGCAGTTCTTC
TRBJ2-3 | TRBV9 | NA | NA | CASSVGTEKAQYF | TGTGCCAGCAGCGTAGGGACCGAGAAGGCGCAGTATTTT
TRBJ2-6 | TRBV27 | NA | NA | CASTASGANVLTF | TGTGCCAGCACAGCCTCTGGGGCCAACGTCCTGACTTTC
TRBJ2-7 | TRBV21-1 | NA | NA | CASAGTSTYEQYF | TGTGCCAGCGCCGGGACATCGACCTACGAGCAGTACTTC
TRBJ2-5 | TRBV2 | NA | NA | CASSEQRYQETQYF | TGTGCCAGCAGTGAGCAGCGGTACCAAGAGACCCAGTACTTC
TRBJ1-1 | TRBV21-1 | NA | NA | CASIGLGSWITEAFF | TGTGCCAGCATCGGACTCGGCAGCTGGATCACTGAAGCTTTCTTT
TRBJ1-5 | TRBV27 | NA | NA | CASSLHGNQPQHF | TGTGCCAGCAGTTTACATGGCAATCAGCCCCAGCATTTT
TRBJ2-7 | TRBV21-1 | NA | NA | CASSKGTYEQYF | TGTGCCAGCAGCAAAGGTACCTACGAGCAGTACTTC
TRBJ1-1 | TRBV27 | NA | NA | CASSSIMNTEAFF | TGTGCCAGCAGTTCCATTATGAACACTGAAGCTTTCTTT
TRBJ2-5 | TRBV11-2 | NA | NA | CASSSFGYQETQYF | TGTGCCAGCAGCTCTTTCGGATATCAAGAGACCCAGTACTTC
TRBJ2-7 | TRBV12-3/TRBV12-4 | NA | NA | CASSVGGYEQYF | TGTGCCAGCAGCGTGGGGGGTTACGAGCAGTACTTC
TRBJ2-4 | TRBV7-2 | TRBD2 | NA | CASSLKLAGEEGAKNIQYF | TGTGCCAGCAGCTTAAAGCTAGCGGGAGAAGAGGGAGCCAAAAACATTCAGTACTTC
TRBJ1-2 | TRBV7-2 | TRBD1 | NA | CASSPRTGGRRYGYTF | TGTGCCAGCAGCCCCAGGACAGGGGGTCGGAGGTATGGCTACACCTTC
TRBJ2-2 | TRBV3-1/TRBV3-2 | TRBD2 | once | CASSPPGLYTGELFF | TGTGCCAGCAGCCCCCCGGGACTATACACCGGGGAGCTGTTTTTT
TRBJ1-2 | TRBV5-4 | TRBD1 | NA | CASSRDSGSWGYTF | TGTGCCAGCAGTAGGGACAGTGGTAGTTGGGGCTACACCTTC
TRBJ2-3 | TRBV11-3 | TRBD2 | NA | CASSFGGGRGSTDTQYF | TGTGCCAGCAGCTTCGGAGGCGGGCGGGGGAGCACAGATACGCAGTATTTT
TRBJ2-3 | TRBV24-1 | NA | NA | CATRDASTDTQYF | TGTGCCACCAGGGATGCTAGCACAGATACGCAGTATTTT
TRBJ1-1 | TRBV19 | NA | NA | CASSPSPFDRIQGTEAFF | TGTGCCAGTAGCCCCAGCCCCTTCGACAGGATCCAGGGTACTGAAGCTTTCTTT
TRBJ1-4 | TRBV18 | NA | NA | CASSPTRQTSLNEKLFF | TGTGCCAGCTCACCGACTCGACAGACCAGCTTAAATGAAAAACTGTTTTTT
TRBJ2-5 | TRBV3-1/TRBV3-2 | NA | once | CASSLRASQETQYF | TGTGCCAGCAGCCTAAGGGCCTCCCAAGAGACCCAGTACTTC
TRBJ2-7 | TRBV28 | NA | once | CASSFLGGSYEQYF | TGTGCCAGCAGTTTCCTCGGGGGATCCTACGAGCAGTACTTC
TRBJ1-2 | TRBV2 | NA | NA | CASPVRDSYGYTF | TGTGCCAGCCCGGTCAGGGATTCCTATGGCTACACCTTC
TRBJ1-1 | TRBV5-1 | NA | once | CASSLEPQMNTEAFF | TGCGCCAGCAGCTTGGAACCACAGATGAACACTGAAGCTTTCTTT
TRBJ1-5 | TRBV2 | TRBD1 | few | CASSALDRGNQPQHF | TGTGCCAGCAGTGCTTTAGACAGGGGCAATCAGCCCCAGCATTTT
TRBJ2-3 | TRBV2 | TRBD1 | NA | CASSDGGTGANTQYF | TGTGCCAGCAGTGATGGGGGGACAGGGGCAAATACGCAGTATTTT
TRBJ1-2 | TRBV10-3 | NA | NA | CAISETKTDPDGYTF | TGTGCCATCAGTGAGACCAAGACAGATCCCGATGGCTACACCTTC
TRBJ2-5 | TRBV7-9 | NA | NA | CASSSSGVVGETQYF | TGTGCCAGCAGCTCGTCGGGAGTGGTGGGAGAGACCCAGTACTTC
TRBJ1-5 | TRBV27 | TRBD1 | NA | CASSDRGLGSNQPQHF | TGTGCCAGCAGTGACAGGGGGCTCGGTAGCAATCAGCCCCAGCATTTT
TRBJ1-2 | TRBV6-1 | NA | NA | CASSGHWAVDGYGYTF | TGTGCCAGCAGTGGCCACTGGGCAGTTGATGGCTATGGCTACACCTTC
TRBJ2-1 | TRBV18 | NA | NA | CASSPGDNEQFF | TGTGCCAGCTCACCGGGGGACAATGAGCAGTTCTTC
TRBJ2-5 | TRBV5-6 | NA | NA | CASSFPTTTRQETQYF | TGTGCCAGCAGCTTCCCGACTACCACCCGACAAGAGACCCAGTACTTC